A single sample gave rise to the 30 T cell receptor beta chains below, sequenced in a study of technical replicates of blood from a few donors. The assay was immunoSEQ multiplex PCR, and TCRdb's table has in-frame clones only and misses some. The sample carries some 87,000 clones, 96% recorded once. Sequencing used T cells isolated from PBMCs. Source of these receptors: a human donor in good health.

The rearrangement joins TRBV7-7 to TRBJ1-3; a weak D match, TRBD1 (5 bases). CDR3 length: 13 amino acids. Germline assignment: CDR1 SSHAT and CDR2 FNYEAQ (reference sequence). Trimming stripped 5 bases from V and 2 bases from J, with 7 bases between. The CDR3 DNA sequence: TGTGCCAGCAGCATGACAGCTGGAAACACCATATATTTT. Translated: CASSMTAGNTIYF.

The rearrangement joins TRBV19 to TRBJ2-3, with TRBD1 matching over 7 bases. Trimming cost V 3 bases and J 6 bases; bases outside gene matches: 9. Germline assignment: CDR1 LNHDA and CDR2 SQIVND (reference sequence). This CDR3 is 15 amino acids long. CDR3 nucleotide sequence: TGTGCCAGTAGTATGCTGAGGGGGCAAGAGGATACGCAGTATTTT. Translation gives CASSMLRGQEDTQYF.

The V gene is TRBV5-4, the J gene TRBJ2-2, with D possibly matching TRBD2 (5 bases). CDR1 is SGHNT and CDR2 is YYREEE in the germline V gene (reference sequence). V was trimmed by 5 bases and J by 5 bases, leaving 16 bases between them. CDR3 length: 15 amino acids. The CDR3 bases are TGTGCCAGCAGTTCCCAGCGGCACCTTACCGGGGAGCTGTTTTTT. Its translation is CASSSQRHLTGELFF.

This sequence joins TRBV11-3 and TRBJ2-1; D remains unclear. With 3 bases removed from V and 6 bases from J, the gap between germline ends came to 9 bases. The CDR3 runs 13 residues. Germline-derived CDR1 and CDR2 are SGHNT and YENEEA. The CDR3 sequence is CASSFAYLNEQFF. The CDR3 DNA follows: TGTGCCAGCAGCTTTGCGTATCTCAATGAGCAGTTCTTC.

The V gene is TRBV5-5, the J gene TRBJ2-1; 9 bases line up with TRBD1. Germline V gene sequence: CDR1 SGHKS, CDR2 YYEKEE (reference sequence). This CDR3 contains 15 residues. Germline trimming cut 4 bases from V and 4 bases from J; bases unmatched to any gene: 6. DNA for the CDR3: TGTGCCAGCAGCGTGGGACAGGGATTTTACAATGAGCAGTTCTTC. This sequence encodes CASSVGQGFYNEQFF. Full variable domain (missing parts from reference TRBV5-5 and TRBJ2-1): DAGVTQSPTHLIKTRGQQVTLRCSPISGHKSVSWYQQVLGQGPQFIFQYYEKEERGRGNFPDRFSARQFPNYSSELNVNALLLGDSALYLCASSVGQGFYNEQFFGPGTRLTVL.

V is TRBV7-2 and J is TRBJ2-2; the match to TRBD1 covers 7 bases. Germline CDR1 SGHTA, CDR2 FQGNSA. CDR3 length: 12 residues. After removal of 10 bases from V and 3 bases from J, the junction contained 2 bases not matched to a gene. The CDR3 protein is CANGQDTGELFF. In nucleotides, the CDR3 is TGTGCCAATGGACAGGACACCGGGGAGCTGTTTTTT. Full variable domain (missing parts from reference TRBV7-2 and TRBJ2-2): GAGVSQSPSNKVTEKGKDVELRCDPISGHTALYWYRQSLGQGLEFLIYFQGNSAPDKSGLPSDRFSAERTGGSVSTLTIQRTQQEDSAVYLCANGQDTGELFFGEGSRLTVL.

This clone has just one count. In nucleotides, the CDR3 is TGTGCCAGCAGCTTAGGGACTAGCACAGATACGCAGTATTTT. As protein: CASSLGTSTDTQYF. This chain joins TRBV7-2 and TRBJ2-3; D is possibly TRBD2 (5 bases). Trimming left V 1 base short and J 0 bases short, with 5 bases between. Germline V gene lookup returns CDR1 SGHTA and CDR2 FQGNSA. CDR3 length: 14 amino acids.

This chain links TRBV5-1 with TRBJ2-7, with 7 bases fitting TRBD1. J lost 4 bases, V lost 4 bases, and 11 bases had no gene match. The germline CDR1 and CDR2 sequences are SGHRS and YFSETQ. CDR3 length: 15 amino acids. Here the CDR3 reads CASSPTGTAFYEQYF. The CDR3 DNA sequence: TGCGCCAGCAGCCCTACCGGGACAGCATTTTACGAGCAGTACTTC.

This chain connects TRBV14 to TRBJ1-1; D unclear. This CDR3 contains 13 residues. The germline V and J ends were trimmed by 0 bases and 4 bases, with 6 bases remaining between them. Germline V gives CDR1 SGHDN, CDR2 FVKESK. Here the CDR3 reads CASSQDLFTEAFF. The CDR3 bases are TGTGCCAGCAGCCAAGATCTCTTCACTGAAGCTTTCTTT.

The genes are TRBV7-2 and TRBJ2-2; 10 positions agree with TRBD2. Per the germline V gene, CDR1 is SGHTA and CDR2 is FQGNSA. The CDR3 contains 18 residues. V shed 4 bases, J shed 5 bases, and the junction held 13 bases outside the gene matches. CDR3 loop: CASSSQGLAPPITGELFF. The CDR3 DNA sequence: TGTGCCAGCAGCTCCCAGGGACTAGCGCCCCCCATTACCGGGGAGCTGTTTTTT.

J is TRBJ2-7 and V is TRBV19, with D hard to call. Germline V gene data show CDR1 as LNHDA and CDR2 as SQIVND (reference sequence). The CDR3 is 13 amino acids. V was clipped by 1 base and J by 3 bases, with 7 bases between them. The CDR3 reads CASSIGGSYEQYF. The CDR3, as DNA: TGTGCCAGTAGTATAGGTGGCAGCTACGAGCAGTACTTC. Supplemented by reference TRBV19 and TRBJ2-7, the full variable domain reads DGGITQSPKYLFRKEGQNVTLSCEQNLNHDAMYWYRQDPGQGLRLIYYSQIVNDFQKGDIAEGYSVSREKKESFPLTVTSAQKNPTAFYLCASSIGGSYEQYFGPGTRLTVT.

The V gene is TRBV19, the J gene TRBJ2-3; D possibly corresponds to TRBD1 (6 bases). With 7 bases removed from V and 1 base from J, the gap between germline ends came to 18 bases. This CDR3 contains 16 residues. Germline V lookup: CDR1 LNHDA, CDR2 SQIVND (reference sequence). The CDR3 DNA reads TGTGCCAGTACCCCCCTCATAGGGGGAGGCACAGATACGCAGTATTTT. This encodes CASTPLIGGGTDTQYF.

This clone came up once. The chain joins TRBV5-1 to TRBJ1-3, with D maybe TRBD1 (5 bases). Per the germline V gene, CDR1 is SGHRS and CDR2 is YFSETQ. This CDR3 spans 16 amino acids. V was cut by 1 base and J by 0 bases, with 11 bases left in between. In DNA, the CDR3 is TGCGCCAGCAGCTTGTTTCAGGGCCTCTCTGGAAACACCATATATTTT. Protein: CASSLFQGLSGNTIYF.

V usage is TRBV19 and J usage is TRBJ2-5; TRBD2 might be the D (5 bases). The CDR3 extends over 13 amino acids. V was clipped by 5 bases and J by 5 bases, with 12 bases between them. The germline CDR1 and CDR2 sequences are LNHDA and SQIVND (reference sequence). CDR3 loop: CASSPRIAETQYF. The DNA for the CDR3 is TGTGCCAGTAGTCCACGAATAGCGGAGACCCAGTACTTC.

The gene calls are TRBV27 and TRBJ2-1; 13 nucleotides match TRBD2. This CDR3 is 16 amino acids long. With 1 base clipped from V and 7 bases from J, the junction kept 4 bases outside the gene matches. Germline CDR1 MNHEY, CDR2 SMNVEV (reference sequence). This CDR3 reads CASSLLLAGGVNEQFF. The CDR3 nucleotides read TGTGCCAGCAGTTTATTACTAGCGGGAGGGGTAAATGAGCAGTTCTTC.

This chain links TRBV5-1 with TRBJ2-7; 11 positions match TRBD1. This CDR3 has 15 residues. Germline CDR1 and CDR2: SGHRS and YFSETQ. The V segment lost 1 base and the J segment 5 bases; nucleotides outside the gene matches: 5. This CDR3 is CASSLTGTGGDEQYF. CDR3 DNA: TGCGCCAGCAGCTTGACAGGGACAGGGGGAGACGAGCAGTACTTC. Filled out from reference TRBV5-1 and TRBJ2-7, the complete variable domain reads KAGVTQTPRYLIKTRGQQVTLSCSPISGHRSVSWYQQTPGQGLQFLFEYFSETQRNKGNFPGRFSGRQFSNSRSEMNVSTLELGDSALYLCASSLTGTGGDEQYFGPGTRLTVT.

This sequence joins TRBV19 and TRBJ2-2; 10 bases agree with TRBD2. The CDR3 spans 16 residues. V lost 6 bases and J lost 8; bases outside the gene matches: 12. Per germline, CDR1 LNHDA and CDR2 SQIVND (reference sequence). The CDR3 DNA sequence: TGTGCCAGTAGGAAGGGCCGACTAGCGGGTATGGGGGAGCTGTTTTTT. Protein: CASRKGRLAGMGELFF.

The chain links TRBV2 to TRBJ1-5; tentatively, D is TRBD1 (6 bases). V was cut by 7 bases and J by 10 bases, with 17 bases left in between. From germline, CDR1 is SNHLY and CDR2 FYNNEI. The CDR3 consists of 13 residues. The CDR3 spells CASKFGGREPQHF. CDR3 bases: TGTGCCAGCAAGTTTGGGGGCAGAGAACCCCAGCATTTT. The full variable domain, completed using reference TRBV2 and TRBJ1-5, is EPEVTQTPSHQVTQMGQEVILRCVPISNHLYFYWYRQILGQKVEFLVSFYNNEISEKSEIFDDQFSVERPDGSNFTLKIRSTKLEDSAMYFCASKFGGREPQHFGDGTRLSIL.

The rearrangement uses TRBV6-6 and TRBJ1-1; no definite D call. This CDR3 contains 12 residues. Germline V gene lookup returns CDR1 MNHNY and CDR2 SVGAGI (reference sequence). V was pared by 7 bases and J by 1 base, with 7 bases between. The chain's CDR3 is CASIAGNTEAFF. The CDR3 nucleotides read TGTGCCAGCATCGCGGGGAACACTGAAGCTTTCTTT.

The rearrangement uses TRBV28 and TRBJ2-1; D not resolved. CDR1 is MDHEN, CDR2 SYDVKM, per germline. The V gene lost 2 bases and the J gene lost 1 base, with 6 bases spanning the gap. The CDR3 is 14 residues long. The CDR3 coding sequence is TGTGCCAGCAGTTTACTTCCGTCCTACAATGAGCAGTTCTTC. Translated, it gives CASSLLPSYNEQFF.

The chain links TRBV10-3 to TRBJ1-1, with 7 bases matching TRBD1. CDR3 length: 13 amino acids. With V trimmed by 4 bases and J by 5 bases, 4 bases remained unmatched. The germline gives CDR1 ENHRY, CDR2 SYGVKD. CDR3 in amino acids: CAISGQGGTEAFF. The CDR3 nucleotides read TGTGCCATCAGTGGCCAGGGGGGTACTGAAGCTTTCTTT.

The rearrangement uses TRBV19 and TRBJ2-2; TRBD2 might be the D (5 bases). V was clipped by 8 bases and J by 5 bases, with 9 bases between them. The CDR3 loop spans 12 amino acids. Germline V CDR1 and CDR2: LNHDA, SQIVND (reference sequence). The CDR3 bases are TGTGCCAGTTACGGGGTTACCGGGGAGCTGTTTTTT. It is translated as CASYGVTGELFF.

This chain uses TRBV6-1 with TRBJ2-7, with D perhaps matching TRBD2 (6 bases). Trimming pared 6 bases from V and 2 bases from J, leaving 17 bases between. The CDR3 is made up of 15 amino acids. Per the germline V gene, CDR1 is MNHNS and CDR2 is SASEGT. The CDR3 nucleotides are TGTGCCAGCAGCGAAAGTAGACTAGATCCCTACGAGCAGTACTTC. Amino acids: CASSESRLDPYEQYF.

The CDR3 reads CASSPTSGRNTGELFF. DNA of the CDR3: TGTGCCAGCTCACCCACGAGCGGGAGGAACACCGGGGAGCTGTTTTTT. The chain employs TRBV18 and TRBJ2-2; 8 bases agree with TRBD2. V was pared by 3 bases and J by 1 base, with 4 bases of the junction left unmatched. Germline loops: CDR1 KGHSH, CDR2 LQKENI. The CDR3 spans 16 residues.

The rearrangement uses TRBV23-1 and TRBJ2-2; TRBD1 agrees at 8 bases. TRBV23-1 is marked as an open reading frame, function uncertain. The CDR3 contains 16 residues. With 1 base clipped from V and 7 bases from J, the junction kept 8 bases outside the gene matches. CDR3 protein: CASSQWKDRDHGELFF. The CDR3 nucleotides are TGCGCCAGCAGTCAATGGAAGGACAGGGATCACGGGGAGCTGTTTTTT.

This clone was picked up one time. The chain uses TRBV27 and TRBJ2-7; D gene uncertain. The CDR3 spans 14 residues. V lost 5 bases and J 2 bases, leaving 13 bases between the germline ends. Germline-derived CDR1 and CDR2 are MNHEY and SMNVEV (reference sequence). The CDR3 sequence is CASSPEIETYEQYF. The CDR3 bases are TGTGCCAGCAGTCCTGAGATAGAAACCTACGAGCAGTACTTC.

V is TRBV5-6 and J is TRBJ2-3; 7 bases map to TRBD2. Per the germline V gene, CDR1 is SGHDT and CDR2 is YYEEEE. After removal of 0 bases from V and 2 bases from J, the junction contained 6 bases not matched to a gene. The CDR3 extends over 16 amino acids. CDR3 amino acids: CASSLGVLAVTDTQYF. The CDR3, as DNA: TGTGCCAGCAGCTTGGGGGTCCTAGCGGTCACAGATACGCAGTATTTT. The entire variable domain, with the rest obtained from reference TRBV5-6 and TRBJ2-3, is as follows: DAGVTQSPTHLIKTRGQQVTLRCSPKSGHDTVSWYQQALGQGPQFIFQYYEEEERQRGNFPDRFSGHQFPNYSSELNVNALLLGDSALYLCASSLGVLAVTDTQYFGPGTRLTVL.

The chain combines TRBV9 with TRBJ1-1; D gene uncertain. This CDR3 comprises 12 residues. Germline V gene lookup returns CDR1 SGDLS and CDR2 YYNGEE. V lost 4 bases and J 5 bases, leaving 9 bases between the germline ends. This CDR3 reads CASSSGGTEAFF. CDR3 coding DNA: TGTGCCAGCAGCTCCGGCGGGACTGAAGCTTTCTTT.

Of note for this clone: A read error may account for a junction end that differs from germline. The rearrangement uses TRBV7-7 and TRBJ2-7, with 9 positions matching TRBD1. The CDR3 runs to 14 residues. CDR1 SSHAT and CDR2 FNYEAQ come from the germline V gene (reference sequence). The CDR3 loop is CASSQGQGTYEQYF. The CDR3 DNA sequence: TGTGCTAGCAGCCAGGGACAGGGAACCTACGAGCAGTACTTC.

The chain recombines TRBV6-5 with TRBJ1-5, with D hard to call. From germline, CDR1 is MNHEY and CDR2 SVGAGI. The CDR3 loop spans 15 amino acids. V was clipped by 0 bases and J by 5 bases, with 11 bases between them. In DNA, the CDR3 is TGTGCCAGCAGTTACTCGATAAACGGGGATCAGCCCCAGCATTTT. Translating gives CASSYSINGDQPQHF.